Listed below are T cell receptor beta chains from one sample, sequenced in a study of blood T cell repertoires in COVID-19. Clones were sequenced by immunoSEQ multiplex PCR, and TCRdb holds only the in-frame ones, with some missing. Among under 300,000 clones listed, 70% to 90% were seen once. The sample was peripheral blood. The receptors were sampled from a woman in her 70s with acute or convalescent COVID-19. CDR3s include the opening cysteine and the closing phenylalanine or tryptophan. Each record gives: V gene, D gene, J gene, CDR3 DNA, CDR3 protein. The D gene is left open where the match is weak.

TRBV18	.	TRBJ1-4	TGTGCCAGCTCATGGGAGAACACTGCAACTAATGAAAAACTGTTTTTT	CASSWENTATNEKLFF
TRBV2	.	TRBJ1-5	TGTGCTTCCGGAGGGGATGGCAATCAGCCCCAGCATTTT	CASGGDGNQPQHF
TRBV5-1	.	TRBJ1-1	TGCGCCAGCAGCTTGGGGAGAATAGGTTATACTGAAGCTTTCTTT	CASSLGRIGYTEAFF
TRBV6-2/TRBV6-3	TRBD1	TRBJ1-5	TGTGCCAGCAGTCCAACAGGGGTCTTCGGGCCCCAGCATTTT	CASSPTGVFGPQHF
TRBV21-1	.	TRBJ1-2	TGTGCCCCAGAAGAGGGTTCGAGGGGCTACACCTTC	CAPEEGSRGYTF
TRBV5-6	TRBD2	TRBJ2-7	TGTGCCAGCTCCCCTCTCGGACTAGTAGGTTCGGGGCAGTACTTC	CASSPLGLVGSGQYF
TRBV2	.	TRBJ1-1	TGTGCCAGCAGTCTCGACAGGCAAAACACTGAAGCTTTCTTT	CASSLDRQNTEAFF
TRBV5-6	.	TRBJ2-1	TGTGCCAGCAGCCTAGGGACTGAATACTCCTACAATGAGCAGTTCTTC	CASSLGTEYSYNEQFF
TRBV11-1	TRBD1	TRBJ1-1	TGTGCCAGCAGCTTACTACAGGGGGCAAGATACACTGAAGCTTTCTTT	CASSLLQGARYTEAFF
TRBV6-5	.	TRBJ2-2	TGTGCCTCTGAGCGGGTCGGGGAGCTGTTTTTT	CASERVGELFF
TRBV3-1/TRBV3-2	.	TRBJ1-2	TGTGCCAGCAGCCAAGCGAAAGGGGGAACTTATGGCTACACCTTC	CASSQAKGGTYGYTF